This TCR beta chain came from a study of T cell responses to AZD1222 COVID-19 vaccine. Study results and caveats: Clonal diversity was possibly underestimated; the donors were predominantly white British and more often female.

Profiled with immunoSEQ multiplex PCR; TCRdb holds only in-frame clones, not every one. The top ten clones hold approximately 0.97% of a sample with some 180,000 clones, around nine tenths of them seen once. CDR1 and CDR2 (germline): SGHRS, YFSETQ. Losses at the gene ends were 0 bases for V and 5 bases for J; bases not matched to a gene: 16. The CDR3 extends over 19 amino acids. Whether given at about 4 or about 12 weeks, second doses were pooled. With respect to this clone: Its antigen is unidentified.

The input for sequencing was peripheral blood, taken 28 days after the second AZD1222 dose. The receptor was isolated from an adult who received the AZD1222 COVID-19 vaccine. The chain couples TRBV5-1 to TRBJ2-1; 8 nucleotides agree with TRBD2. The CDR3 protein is CASSLDGQPGTRWDNEQFF. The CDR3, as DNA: TGCGCCAGCAGCTTGGACGGACAGCCTGGGACTAGGTGGGACAATGAGCAGTTCTTC.